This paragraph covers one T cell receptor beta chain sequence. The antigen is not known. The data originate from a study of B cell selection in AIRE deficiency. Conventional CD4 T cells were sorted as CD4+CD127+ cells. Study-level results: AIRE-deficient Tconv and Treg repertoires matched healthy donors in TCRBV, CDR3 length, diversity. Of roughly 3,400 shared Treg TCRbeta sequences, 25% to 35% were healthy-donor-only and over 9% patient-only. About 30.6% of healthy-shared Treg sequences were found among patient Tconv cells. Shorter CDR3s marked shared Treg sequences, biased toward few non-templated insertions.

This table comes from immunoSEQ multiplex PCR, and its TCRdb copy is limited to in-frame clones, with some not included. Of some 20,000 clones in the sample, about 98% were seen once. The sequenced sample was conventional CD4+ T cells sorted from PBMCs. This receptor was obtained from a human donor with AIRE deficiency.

The CDR3 sequence is CASKSAGLSNQPQHF. The DNA for the CDR3 is TGTGCCAGCAAGTCAGCAGGGCTTAGCAATCAGCCCCAGCATTTT. The chain uses TRBV2 and TRBJ1-5; TRBD1 might be the D (5 bases). The CDR3 is made up of 15 amino acids. Trimming pared 7 bases from V and 0 bases from J, leaving 13 bases between. CDR1 SNHLY and CDR2 FYNNEI come from the germline V gene. Full variable domain (remainder filled in from reference TRBV2 and TRBJ1-5): EPEVTQTPSHQVTQMGQEVILRCVPISNHLYFYWYRQILGQKVEFLVSFYNNEISEKSEIFDDQFSVERPDGSNFTLKIRSTKLEDSAMYFCASKSAGLSNQPQHFGDGTRLSIL.